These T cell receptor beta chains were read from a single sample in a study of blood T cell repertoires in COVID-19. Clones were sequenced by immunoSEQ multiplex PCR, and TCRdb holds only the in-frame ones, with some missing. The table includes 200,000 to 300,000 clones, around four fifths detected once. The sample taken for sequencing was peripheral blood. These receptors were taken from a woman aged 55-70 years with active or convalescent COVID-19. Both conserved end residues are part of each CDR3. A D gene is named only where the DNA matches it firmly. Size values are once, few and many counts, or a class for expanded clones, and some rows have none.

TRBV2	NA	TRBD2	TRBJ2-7	CASSGVGGAYEQYF	TGTGCCAGCAGTGGGGTCGGGGGGGCGTACGAGCAGTACTTC
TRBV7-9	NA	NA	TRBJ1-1	CASSPMGHLLIMNTEAFF	TGTGCCAGCAGCCCAATGGGACACCTCCTAATCATGAACACTGAAGCTTTCTTT
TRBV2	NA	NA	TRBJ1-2	CASSPPPGYGYTF	TGTGCCAGCAGTCCCCCCCCGGGCTATGGCTACACCTTC
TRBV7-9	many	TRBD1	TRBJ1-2	CASSSQGNYGYTF	TGTGCCAGCAGCTCACAGGGGAACTATGGCTACACCTTC
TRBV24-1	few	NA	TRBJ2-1	CATSDRDFSDNEQFF	TGTGCCACCAGTGATAGGGACTTCTCGGACAATGAGCAGTTCTTC
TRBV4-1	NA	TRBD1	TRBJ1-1	CASSQRTGQLVPMNTEAFF	TGCGCCAGCAGCCAAAGGACAGGGCAGCTCGTCCCCATGAACACTGAAGCTTTCTTT
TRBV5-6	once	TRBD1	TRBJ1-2	CASSIGQDRYGYTF	TGTGCCAGCAGCATCGGACAGGACCGCTATGGCTACACCTTC
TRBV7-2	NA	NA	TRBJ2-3	CASSLGTSTDTQYF	TGTGCCAGCAGCTTAGGAACTAGCACAGATACGCAGTATTTT
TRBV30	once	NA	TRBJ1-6	CAWSAGESPLHF	TGTGCCTGGAGTGCTGGGGAGTCACCCCTCCACTTT
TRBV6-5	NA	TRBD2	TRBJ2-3	CASSYTGGPGNTQYF	TGTGCCAGCAGTTACACGGGGGGGCCGGGTAATACGCAGTATTTT
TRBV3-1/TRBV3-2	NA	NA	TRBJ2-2	CASSQDQGSLAGELFF	TGTGCCAGCAGCCAAGATCAGGGCTCACTGGCCGGGGAGCTGTTTTTT
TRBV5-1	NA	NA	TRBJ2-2	CASRPGLNPAGELFF	TGCGCCAGCAGGCCAGGTCTAAACCCCGCCGGGGAGCTGTTTTTT
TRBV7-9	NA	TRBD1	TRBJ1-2	CASRDPGQGQNYGYTF	TGTGCCAGCAGAGACCCGGGACAGGGACAGAACTATGGCTACACCTTC
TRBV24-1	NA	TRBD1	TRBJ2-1	CATSDSQGARNEQFF	TGTGCCACCAGTGATTCCCAGGGGGCGCGAAATGAGCAGTTCTTC
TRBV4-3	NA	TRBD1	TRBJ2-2	CASSPQTGANGELFF	TGCGCCAGCAGCCCTCAGACAGGGGCGAACGGGGAGCTGTTTTTT
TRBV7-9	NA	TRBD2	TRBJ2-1	CASTRGGEYNEQFF	TGTGCCAGCACCCGGGGGGGCGAGTACAATGAGCAGTTCTTC
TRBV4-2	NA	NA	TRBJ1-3	CASSQMTGASSGNTIYF	TGTGCCAGCAGCCAGATGACAGGAGCGAGCTCTGGAAACACCATATATTTT
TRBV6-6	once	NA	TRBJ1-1	CASKARQENTEAFF	TGTGCCAGCAAGGCCAGGCAGGAGAACACTGAAGCTTTCTTT
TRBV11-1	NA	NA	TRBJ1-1	CASSFIYSEAFF	TGTGCCAGCAGCTTCATATACAGTGAAGCTTTCTTT
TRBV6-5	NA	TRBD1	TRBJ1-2	CASRPGTAYGYTF	TGTGCCAGCCGTCCCGGGACAGCCTATGGCTACACCTTC
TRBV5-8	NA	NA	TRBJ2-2	CASSLGWTGELFF	TGTGCCAGCAGCTTGGGCTGGACTGGGGAGCTGTTTTTT
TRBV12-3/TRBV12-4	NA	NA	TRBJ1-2	CASSVTGPGGYTF	TGTGCCAGCAGTGTGACAGGTCCGGGTGGCTACACCTTC
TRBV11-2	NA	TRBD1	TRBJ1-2	CASSPDRVNYGYTF	TGTGCCAGCAGCCCGGACAGGGTTAACTATGGCTACACCTTC
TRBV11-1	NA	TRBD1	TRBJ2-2	CASSLMGQGVIGELFF	TGTGCCAGCAGCTTAATGGGACAGGGGGTAATCGGGGAGCTGTTTTTT
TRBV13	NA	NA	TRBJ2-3	CASSSRTKNTDFTDTQYF	TGTGCCAGCAGCTCCAGGACTAAAAACACCGATTTCACAGATACGCAGTATTTT
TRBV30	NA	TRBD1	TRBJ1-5	CAWSRGQGGNQPQHF	TGTGCCTGGAGTAGGGGACAGGGAGGCAATCAGCCCCAGCATTTT
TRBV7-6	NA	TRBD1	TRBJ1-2	CASSFLDRGNYGYTF	TGTGCCAGCAGCTTCCTAGACAGGGGTAACTATGGCTACACCTTC
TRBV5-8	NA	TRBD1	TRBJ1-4	CASSFGQGINEKLFF	TGTGCCAGCAGCTTCGGACAGGGGATTAATGAAAAACTGTTTTTT
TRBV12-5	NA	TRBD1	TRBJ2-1	CASGLALQGARVDEQFF	TGTGCTAGTGGTTTGGCGTTACAGGGGGCGCGGGTCGATGAGCAGTTCTTC
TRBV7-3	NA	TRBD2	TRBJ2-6	CASSPQQTLSGGSGANVLTF	TGTGCCAGCAGCCCCCAACAAACACTTAGCGGGGGGTCTGGGGCCAACGTCCTGACTTTC
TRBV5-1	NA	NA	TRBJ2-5	CASSHRQGGETQYF	TGCGCCAGCAGCCACCGCCAGGGTGGAGAGACCCAGTACTTC
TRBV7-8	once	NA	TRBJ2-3	CASSLRGAEDTQYF	TGTGCCAGCAGCTTACGCGGGGCCGAGGATACGCAGTATTTT
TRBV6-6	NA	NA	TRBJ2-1	CASSGPERGYNEQFF	TGTGCCAGCAGTGGGCCCGAACGGGGATACAATGAGCAGTTCTTC
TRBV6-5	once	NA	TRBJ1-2	CATYPGLLGGYGYTF	TGTGCCACTTATCCGGGACTCCTTGGAGGCTATGGCTACACCTTC
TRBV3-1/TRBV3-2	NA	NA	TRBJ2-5	CASSQGGTRGETQYF	TGTGCCAGCAGCCAAGGTGGGACTCGCGGAGAGACCCAGTACTTC
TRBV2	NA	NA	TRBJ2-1	CASSLQGTYNEQFF	TGTGCCAGCAGCCTACAGGGTACCTACAATGAGCAGTTCTTC
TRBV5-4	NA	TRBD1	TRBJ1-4	CASSGPGQGNEKLFF	TGTGCCAGCAGCGGACCGGGACAGGGGAACGAAAAACTGTTTTTT
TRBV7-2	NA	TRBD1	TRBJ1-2	CASSLGQGAIYGYTF	TGTGCCAGCAGCTTAGGCCAGGGGGCAATCTATGGCTACACCTTC
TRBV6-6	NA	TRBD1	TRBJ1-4	CASTKTGNEKLFF	TGTGCCAGCACAAAGACAGGGAATGAAAAACTGTTTTTT
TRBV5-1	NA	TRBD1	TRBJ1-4	CASSLGSSTGASNEKLFF	TGCGCCAGCAGCTTGGGTTCCTCTACAGGGGCGTCTAATGAAAAACTGTTTTTT
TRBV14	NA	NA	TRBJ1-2	CASSSQGSYGYTF	TGTGCCAGCAGCTCACAGGGAAGCTATGGCTACACCTTC
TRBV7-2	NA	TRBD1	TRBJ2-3	CASSQPGQGGSSRYF	TGTGCCAGCAGCCAACCGGGACAGGGAGGTAGTTCCCGGTATTTT
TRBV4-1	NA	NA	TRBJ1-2	CASSQPGAGNSGGYTF	TGCGCCAGCAGCCAGCCTGGGGCAGGGAATTCCGGGGGCTACACCTTC
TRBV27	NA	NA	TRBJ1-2	CASSLLNSNYGYTF	TGTGCCAGCAGTTTATTGAACAGTAACTATGGCTACACCTTC
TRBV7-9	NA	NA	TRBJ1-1	CASSLTGHQNTEAFF	TGTGCCAGCAGCTTGACAGGCCACCAGAACACTGAAGCTTTCTTT
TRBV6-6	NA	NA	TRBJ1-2	CASSYPMGQGYGYTF	TGTGCCAGCAGTTACCCCATGGGGCAGGGCTATGGCTACACCTTC
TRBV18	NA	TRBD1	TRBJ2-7	CASSPLPGQGVGEQYF	TGTGCCAGCTCACCACTACCGGGACAGGGGGTAGGGGAGCAGTACTTC